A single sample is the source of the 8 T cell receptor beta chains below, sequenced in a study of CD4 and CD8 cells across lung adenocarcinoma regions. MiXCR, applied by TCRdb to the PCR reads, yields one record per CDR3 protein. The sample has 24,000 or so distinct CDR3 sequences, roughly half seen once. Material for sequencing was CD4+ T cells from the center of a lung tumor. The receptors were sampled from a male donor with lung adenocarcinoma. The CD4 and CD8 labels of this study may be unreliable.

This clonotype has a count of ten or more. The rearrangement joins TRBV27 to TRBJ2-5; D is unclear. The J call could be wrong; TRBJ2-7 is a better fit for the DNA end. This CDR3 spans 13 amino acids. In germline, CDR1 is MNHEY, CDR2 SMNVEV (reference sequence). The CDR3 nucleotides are TGTGCCAGCAGTTCCCGATTAGGGTTCGAGCAGTACTTC. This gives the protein CASSSRLGFEQYF.

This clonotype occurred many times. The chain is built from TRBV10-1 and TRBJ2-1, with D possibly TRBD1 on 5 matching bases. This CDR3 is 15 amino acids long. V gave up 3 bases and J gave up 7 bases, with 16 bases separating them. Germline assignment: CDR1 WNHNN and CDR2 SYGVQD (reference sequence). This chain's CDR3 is CASSEGGARWNEQFF. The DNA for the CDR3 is TGCGCCAGCAGTGAAGGTGGGGCGAGGTGGAATGAGCAGTTCTTC.

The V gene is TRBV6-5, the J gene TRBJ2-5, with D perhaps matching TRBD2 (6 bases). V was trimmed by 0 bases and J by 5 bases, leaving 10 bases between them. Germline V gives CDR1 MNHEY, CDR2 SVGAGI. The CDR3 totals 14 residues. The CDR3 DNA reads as TGTGCCAGCAGTTACTCCTCAGGAGGGGAGACCCAGTACTTC. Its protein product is CASSYSSGGETQYF.

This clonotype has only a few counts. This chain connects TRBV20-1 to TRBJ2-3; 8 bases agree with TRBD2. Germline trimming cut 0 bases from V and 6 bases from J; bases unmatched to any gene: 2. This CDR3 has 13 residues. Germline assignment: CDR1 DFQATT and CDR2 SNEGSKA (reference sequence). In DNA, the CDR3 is TGCAGTGCTAGAGACGGGAGGGGTGATACGCAGTATTTT. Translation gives CSARDGRGDTQYF.

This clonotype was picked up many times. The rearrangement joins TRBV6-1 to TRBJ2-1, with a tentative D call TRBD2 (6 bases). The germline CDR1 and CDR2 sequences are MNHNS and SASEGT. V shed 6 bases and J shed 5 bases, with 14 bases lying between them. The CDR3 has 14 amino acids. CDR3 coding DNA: TGTGCCAGCAGGAGGGGAGGATCTGACAATGAGCAGTTCTTC. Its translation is CASRRGGSDNEQFF.

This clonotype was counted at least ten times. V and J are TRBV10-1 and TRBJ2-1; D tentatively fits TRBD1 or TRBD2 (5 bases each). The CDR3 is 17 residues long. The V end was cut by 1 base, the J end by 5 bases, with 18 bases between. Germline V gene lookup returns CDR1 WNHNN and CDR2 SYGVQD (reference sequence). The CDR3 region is CASSEFGARVGHNEQFF. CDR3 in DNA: TGCGCCAGCAGTGAGTTCGGGGCCAGGGTCGGACACAATGAGCAGTTCTTC.

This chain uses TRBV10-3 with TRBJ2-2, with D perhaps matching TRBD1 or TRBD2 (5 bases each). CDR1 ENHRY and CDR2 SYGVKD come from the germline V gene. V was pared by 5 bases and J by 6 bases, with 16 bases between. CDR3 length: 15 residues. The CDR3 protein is CAISSGHLFSGELFF. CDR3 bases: TGTGCCATCAGTTCGGGGCATTTATTCTCCGGGGAGCTGTTTTTT.

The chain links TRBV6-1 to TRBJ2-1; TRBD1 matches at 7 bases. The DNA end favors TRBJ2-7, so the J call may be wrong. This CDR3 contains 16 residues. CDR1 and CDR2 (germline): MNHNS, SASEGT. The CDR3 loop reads CASSEAREAGGYEQYF. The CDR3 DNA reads TGTGCCAGCAGTGAAGCCCGAGAGGCAGGGGGCTACGAGCAGTACTTC.